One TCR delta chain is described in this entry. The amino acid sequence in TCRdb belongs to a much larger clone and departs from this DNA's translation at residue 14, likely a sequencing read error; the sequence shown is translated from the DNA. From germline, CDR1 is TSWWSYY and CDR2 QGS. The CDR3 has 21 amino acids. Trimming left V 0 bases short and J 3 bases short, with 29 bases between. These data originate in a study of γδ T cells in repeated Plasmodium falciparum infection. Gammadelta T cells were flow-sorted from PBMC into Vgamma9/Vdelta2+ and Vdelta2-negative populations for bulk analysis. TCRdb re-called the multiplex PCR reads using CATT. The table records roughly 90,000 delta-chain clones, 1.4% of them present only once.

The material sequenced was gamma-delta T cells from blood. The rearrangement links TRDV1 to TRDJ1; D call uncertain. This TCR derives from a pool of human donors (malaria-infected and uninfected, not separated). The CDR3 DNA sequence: TGTGCTCTTGGGGAACTAGCTCCCCCTTGGATCCATCGATCCCTTTCCGATAAACTCATCTTT. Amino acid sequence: CALGELAPPWIHRSLSDKLIF.